This T cell receptor (beta chain) was captured by sequencing in a study of Graves' ophthalmopathy and Graves' hyperthyroidism. As for the study in general: Peripheral blood sampling preceded any treatment and occurred at initial diagnosis. Whole-study results and caveats: Most thyroid-expanded clonotypes exceeding 0.001 frequency were also found in blood.

Patients were left out if they had other autoimmune diseases, uncontrolled infections, pregnancy or lactation. Reliance was placed on clinical symptoms, serum thyroxine, TRAb, thyroid ultrasound and orbital computed tomography for diagnosis. The V gene lost 7 bases and the J gene lost 4 bases, with 14 bases spanning the gap. CDR1 and CDR2 (germline): LNHDA, SQIVND (reference sequence). The CDR3 is made up of 15 amino acids. TCR beta CDR3 regions were amplified from RNA transcripts. First-round RT-PCR employed HTBI primers, with a second-round multiplex PCR after it. TCRdb independently ran MiXCR on the multiplex PCR reads; one entry per CDR3 protein. The sample yields more than 550,000 distinct CDR3 sequences, about 38% seen once. This clonotype appeared many times. Its specificity is not known.

The genes are TRBV19 and TRBJ1-6, with D possibly being TRBD1 (5 bases). Material for sequencing was peripheral blood. This clonotype was sampled from an adult man with Graves' ophthalmopathy. In DNA, the CDR3 is TGTGCCAGTATCCAGACCGGGACTTATAATTCACCCCTCCACTTT. As protein: CASIQTGTYNSPLHF.